The 30 T cell receptor beta chains below come from one sample, sequenced in a study of control samples from healthy donors and cancer patients. TCRdb's table, derived via immunoSEQ multiplex PCR, lists solely in-frame clones and lacks some. This sample has 150,000 to 200,000 clones, with around 96% found just once. Material: blood. Every receptor here comes from a woman aged 25 to 45 in good health.

This chain connects TRBV9 to TRBJ2-1, with 7 bases that match TRBD2. J was trimmed by 5 bases and V by 4 bases; bases with no gene match: 9. CDR1 is SGDLS and CDR2 is YYNGEE in the germline V gene. This CDR3 region has 15 residues. Written as DNA, the CDR3 is TGTGCCAGCAGCATCGGTGCTAGCGGACACAATGAGCAGTTCTTC. Its translation: CASSIGASGHNEQFF.

The chain combines TRBV19 with TRBJ2-1; 8 positions match TRBD2. V gave up 8 bases and J gave up 3 bases; unmatched junction bases: 6. The CDR3 is 14 amino acids. Germline CDR1 LNHDA, CDR2 SQIVND (reference sequence). The CDR3 nucleotides are TGTGCCAGTGTGAGCGGGAGAGGCTACAATGAGCAGTTCTTC. Amino acids: CASVSGRGYNEQFF.

The V and J genes are TRBV6-1 and TRBJ1-2, with a tentative D call TRBD1 (5 bases). The germline V gene has CDR1 MNHNS and CDR2 SASEGT. The CDR3 spans 16 residues. The germline V and J ends were trimmed by 1 base and 8 bases, with 20 bases remaining between them. CDR3 nucleotide sequence: TGTGCCAGCAGTGAAGGGGGGGGGTTCCCGACCCTGGGCTACACCTTC. Amino acid sequence: CASSEGGGFPTLGYTF.

The V call is TRBV15, the J call TRBJ1-1, with D hard to call. The V gene's germline CDR1 is LNHNV and CDR2 YYDKDF (reference sequence). V lost 4 bases to trimming and J lost 1 base, with 10 bases between them. This CDR3 has 14 residues. The CDR3 sequence: CATSIGRRNTEAFF. The CDR3 coding sequence is TGTGCCACCAGCATAGGACGGCGGAACACTGAAGCTTTCTTT.

A single count supports this clone. V usage is TRBV12-5 and J usage is TRBJ1-1; possible D gene TRBD1, 5 bases. The V gene lost 3 bases and the J gene lost 7 bases, with 15 bases spanning the gap. The CDR3 covers 14 residues. Per the germline V gene, CDR1 is LGHNT and CDR2 is FRNRAP. The CDR3 loop reads CASGFGGEANEAFF. Written as DNA, the CDR3 is TGTGCTAGTGGTTTCGGGGGGGAGGCAAATGAAGCTTTCTTT.

This sequence joins TRBV15 and TRBJ2-1; 12 nucleotides match TRBD1. Germline CDR1 LNHNV, CDR2 YYDKDF (reference sequence). CDR3 length: 14 residues. Trimming took 4 bases from V and 7 from J; bases not matched to a gene: 2. The CDR3 spells CATSKGQGANEQFF. In DNA form, the CDR3 reads TGTGCCACCAGCAAGGGACAGGGGGCAAATGAGCAGTTCTTC.

The CDR3 reads CASSETSGLNTGELFF. CDR3 bases: TGCGCCAGCAGTGAGACTAGCGGGCTGAACACCGGGGAGCTGTTTTTT. The chain uses TRBV10-1 and TRBJ2-2, with 9 bases matching TRBD2. The CDR3 sequence is 16 residues long. Per the germline V gene, CDR1 is WNHNN and CDR2 is SYGVQD (reference sequence). Trimming at V came to 2 bases and at J to 1 base, leaving 2 bases not matched to a gene.

The chain joins TRBV15 to TRBJ2-4, with a possible D match to TRBD2 (7 bases). The germline gives CDR1 LNHNV, CDR2 YYDKDF (reference sequence). The V and J ends lost 5 bases and 3 bases respectively, with 17 bases between them. CDR3 length: 16 amino acids. The CDR3 region is CATSLGEGGGKNIQYF. CDR3 in DNA: TGTGCCACCAGCTTGGGGGAGGGGGGAGGCAAAAACATTCAGTACTTC.

The J gene is TRBJ2-1, the V gene TRBV5-6, with 10 bases fitting TRBD2. With V trimmed by 5 bases and J by 0 bases, 8 bases remained unmatched. The CDR3 length is 17 residues. CDR1 SGHDT and CDR2 YYEEEE come from the germline V gene. CDR3 sequence: CASRFLAGGLSYNEQFF. The CDR3, as DNA: TGTGCCAGCAGATTCTTAGCGGGGGGCCTCTCCTACAATGAGCAGTTCTTC.

The chain combines TRBV7-9 with TRBJ2-3; D tentatively fits TRBD1 or TRBD2 (6 bases each). V lost 4 bases and J 4 bases, leaving 24 bases between the germline ends. This CDR3 contains 18 residues. CDR1 and CDR2 from the germline V gene are SEHNR and FQNEAQ (reference sequence). This chain's CDR3 is CASSSAGHTEARPDTQYF. The CDR3 region has the DNA TGTGCCAGCAGCTCCGCGGGACACACAGAAGCTCGGCCAGATACGCAGTATTTT.

The V call is TRBV2, the J call TRBJ1-2; possibly TRBD1 for D (6 bases). Germline assignment: CDR1 SNHLY and CDR2 FYNNEI. CDR3 length: 15 residues. V lost 8 bases to trimming and J lost 3 bases, with 19 bases between them. The CDR3: CASGDRGQNHYGYTF. In DNA form, the CDR3 reads TGTGCCAGCGGAGACCGTGGACAGAATCACTATGGCTACACCTTC.

This clone was detected only once. The rearrangement links TRBV19 to TRBJ1-1; 11 bases line up with TRBD1. The CDR3 totals 17 residues. The ends lost 3 bases at V and 5 bases at J; junction bases unmatched: 11. Per germline, CDR1 LNHDA and CDR2 SQIVND (reference sequence). The CDR3 coding sequence is TGTGCCAGTAGTATTGGGACAGGGGGTTCGTCTTGGACTGAAGCTTTCTTT. Residues: CASSIGTGGSSWTEAFF.

V usage is TRBV6-1 and J usage is TRBJ2-1; 8 nucleotides align to TRBD2. The V segment lost 3 bases and the J segment 9 bases; nucleotides outside the gene matches: 7. The CDR3 sequence is 14 residues long. Germline CDR1 MNHNS, CDR2 SASEGT. DNA of the CDR3: TGTGCCAGCAGTGATACAGCGGGGGCGAGTGAGCAGTTCTTC. Its protein is CASSDTAGASEQFF.

The chain employs TRBV2 and TRBJ2-1; D is perhaps TRBD2 (6 bases). The V gene lost 0 bases and the J gene lost 3 bases, with 15 bases spanning the gap. The CDR3 contains 17 residues. CDR1 SNHLY and CDR2 FYNNEI come from the germline V gene. CDR3 in amino acids: CASSEAVWGENYNEQFF. In DNA, the CDR3 is TGTGCCAGCAGTGAAGCCGTCTGGGGGGAAAACTACAATGAGCAGTTCTTC.

V gene TRBV5-6 combines with J gene TRBJ2-5; 12 nucleotides line up with TRBD2. The junction had 8 bases not matched to a gene; V was cut back by 0 bases and J by 5 bases. In germline, CDR1 is SGHDT, CDR2 YYEEEE. The CDR3 loop spans 17 amino acids. This CDR3 reads CASSLVASGGAYETQYF. CDR3 sequence (DNA): TGTGCCAGCAGCTTGGTGGCTAGCGGGGGGGCCTATGAGACCCAGTACTTC. Complete variable domain (other parts from reference TRBV5-6 and TRBJ2-5): DAGVTQSPTHLIKTRGQQVTLRCSPKSGHDTVSWYQQALGQGPQFIFQYYEEEERQRGNFPDRFSGHQFPNYSSELNVNALLLGDSALYLCASSLVASGGAYETQYFGPGTRLLVL.

The chain links TRBV11-2 to TRBJ2-1; 14 nucleotides align to TRBD2. V shed 4 bases and J 1 base; nucleotides not matched to a gene: 9. CDR3 length: 19 residues. The V gene's germline CDR1 is SGHAT and CDR2 FQNNGV. The CDR3 loop reads CASSSTSGLAGASYNEQFF. Here the CDR3 DNA reads TGTGCCAGCAGCTCCACCTCGGGACTAGCGGGGGCTTCCTACAATGAGCAGTTCTTC.

The genes are TRBV4-1 and TRBJ2-6; D not certain. CDR3 length: 16 amino acids. The germline V gene encodes CDR1 MGHRA and CDR2 YSYEKL. V gave up 0 bases and J gave up 0 bases, with 6 bases separating them. CDR3 region: CASSQEQNSGANVLTF. The CDR3 region has the DNA TGCGCCAGCAGCCAAGAACAAAACTCTGGGGCCAACGTCCTGACTTTC.

The V gene is TRBV28, the J gene TRBJ1-4; D might be TRBD1 (5 bases). This CDR3 spans 14 amino acids. Trimming removed 4 bases from V and 0 bases from J, with 6 bases in between. CDR1 and CDR2 from the germline V gene are MDHEN and SYDVKM. The CDR3 coding sequence is TGTGCCAGCAGTTGGGGGGCAACTAATGAAAAACTGTTTTTT. Translated, it gives CASSWGATNEKLFF. Combining the CDR3 with reference TRBV28 and TRBJ1-4 gives the whole variable domain DVKVTQSSRYLVKRTGEKVFLECVQDMDHENMFWYRQDPGLGLRLIYFSYDVKMKEKGDIPEGYSVSREKKERFSLILESASTNQTSMYLCASSWGATNEKLFFGSGTQLSVL.

The chain joins TRBV7-6 to TRBJ2-3; D unresolved. Looked up from germline, CDR1 is SGHVS and CDR2 is FNYEAQ. Trimming shortened V by 5 bases and J by 3 bases, and 12 bases separated the two germline ends. The CDR3 spans 14 residues. The CDR3 DNA sequence: TGTGCCAGCAGCCAAGTCTATGGAACAGATACGCAGTATTTT. It codes for CASSQVYGTDTQYF.

The J gene is TRBJ1-5, the V gene TRBV19; a possible D gene is TRBD1 (5 bases). Germline lookup yields CDR1 LNHDA and CDR2 SQIVND (reference sequence). The CDR3 covers 13 residues. V lost 5 bases and J 6 bases, leaving 11 bases between the germline ends. The CDR3 sequence is CASSGHESQPQHF. The CDR3 DNA sequence: TGTGCCAGTAGTGGACATGAAAGTCAGCCCCAGCATTTT.

V usage is TRBV6-5 and J usage is TRBJ1-1; D uncertain. The CDR3 is 16 residues long. Per germline, CDR1 MNHEY and CDR2 SVGAGI. The V gene lost 0 bases and the J gene lost 1 base, with 12 bases spanning the gap. The CDR3 spells CASSYSLREKNTEAFF. CDR3 DNA sequence: TGTGCCAGCAGTTACTCTCTCCGGGAAAAGAACACTGAAGCTTTCTTT.

V usage is TRBV19 and J usage is TRBJ1-4, with TRBD1 identical over 9 bases. The CDR3 sequence is 14 residues long. Germline trimming cut 3 bases from V and 5 bases from J; bases unmatched to any gene: 1. The V gene's germline CDR1 is LNHDA and CDR2 SQIVND (reference sequence). In DNA, the CDR3 is TGTGCCAGTAGTATTGGGACAGGGAATGAAAAACTGTTTTTT. Its protein product is CASSIGTGNEKLFF.

The J gene is TRBJ1-2, the V gene TRBV2; 9 bases fit TRBD1. CDR3 size: 18 residues. The germline V gene has CDR1 SNHLY and CDR2 FYNNEI. V gave up 2 bases and J gave up 0 bases; unmatched junction bases: 10. The CDR3 DNA reads TGTGCCAGCAGTGAAAGGGGGACAGGGATGAACACTAACTATGGCTACACCTTC. This gives the protein CASSERGTGMNTNYGYTF.

V is TRBV6-6 and J is TRBJ1-1; 8 nucleotides match TRBD1. With 5 bases clipped from V and 4 bases from J, the junction kept 9 bases outside the gene matches. The CDR3 contains 15 residues. Germline loops: CDR1 MNHNY, CDR2 SVGAGI (reference sequence). CDR3 sequence reads: CASSRSTGTGTEAFF. The CDR3 DNA is TGTGCCAGCAGTCGATCCACTGGGACAGGCACTGAAGCTTTCTTT.

The chain employs TRBV27 and TRBJ2-3; 8 bases map to TRBD1. Trimming took 3 bases from V and 6 from J; bases not matched to a gene: 8. The CDR3 is made up of 15 amino acids. Germline V lookup: CDR1 MNHEY, CDR2 SMNVEV (reference sequence). The CDR3 bases are TGTGCCAGCAGTTTCGGGACAGGCCCGTCGGATACGCAGTATTTT. Amino acids: CASSFGTGPSDTQYF.

This rearrangement joins TRBV9 to TRBJ1-2; possibly TRBD1 for D (6 bases). CDR1 and CDR2 (germline): SGDLS, YYNGEE. V was shortened by 6 bases and J by 6 bases, with 24 bases between the two germline ends. CDR3 length: 16 amino acids. CDR3 sequence (DNA): TGTGCCAGCAAGGGGGGGCACCGGGAGCCGTCGGATGGCTACACCTTC. This sequence encodes CASKGGHREPSDGYTF.

The rearrangement uses TRBV19 and TRBJ1-5, with D possibly being TRBD1 (5 bases). The germline CDR1 and CDR2 sequences are LNHDA and SQIVND (reference sequence). Trimming removed 6 bases at V and 0 bases at J, with 12 bases between. The CDR3 has 15 residues. The CDR3 is CASSLTGHSNQPQHF. The DNA for the CDR3 is TGTGCCAGTAGCCTTACGGGGCATAGCAATCAGCCCCAGCATTTT.

The gene calls are TRBV2 and TRBJ1-2; possible D gene TRBD1, 6 bases. The CDR3 runs to 16 residues. CDR1 and CDR2 (germline): SNHLY, FYNNEI. V gave up 5 bases and J gave up 0 bases, with 16 bases separating them. CDR3 loop: CASSLPPGHANYGYTF. The CDR3 DNA follows: TGTGCCAGCAGTCTTCCTCCGGGACACGCTAACTATGGCTACACCTTC.

This sequence joins TRBV5-1 and TRBJ2-1, with 10 nucleotides matching TRBD2. The CDR3 runs 16 residues. Germline-derived CDR1 and CDR2 are SGHRS and YFSETQ. J lost 0 bases, V lost 7 bases, and 7 bases had no gene match. CDR3 amino acids: CASGGLADSSYNEQFF. CDR3 DNA sequence: TGCGCCAGCGGTGGACTAGCGGACAGCTCCTACAATGAGCAGTTCTTC. Full variable domain (missing parts from reference TRBV5-1 and TRBJ2-1): KAGVTQTPRYLIKTRGQQVTLSCSPISGHRSVSWYQQTPGQGLQFLFEYFSETQRNKGNFPGRFSGRQFSNSRSEMNVSTLELGDSALYLCASGGLADSSYNEQFFGPGTRLTVL.

V is TRBV2 and J is TRBJ1-2; TRBD1 agrees at 8 bases. CDR3 size: 16 residues. Losses at the gene ends were 5 bases for V and 4 bases for J; bases not matched to a gene: 12. Germline V gene data show CDR1 as SNHLY and CDR2 as FYNNEI. The CDR3 sequence: CASSPTVGQGGYGYTF. The CDR3 DNA reads TGTGCCAGCAGTCCAACCGTCGGACAGGGTGGCTATGGCTACACCTTC.